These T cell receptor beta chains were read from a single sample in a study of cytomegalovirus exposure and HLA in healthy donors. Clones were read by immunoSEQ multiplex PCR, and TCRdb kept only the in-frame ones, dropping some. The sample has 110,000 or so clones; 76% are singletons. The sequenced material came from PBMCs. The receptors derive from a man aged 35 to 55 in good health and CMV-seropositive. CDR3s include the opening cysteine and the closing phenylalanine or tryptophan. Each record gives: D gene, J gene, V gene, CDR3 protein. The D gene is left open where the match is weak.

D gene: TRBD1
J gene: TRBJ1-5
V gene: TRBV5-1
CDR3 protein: CASSQGTGGQPQHF

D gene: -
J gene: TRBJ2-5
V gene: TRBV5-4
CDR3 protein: CASSFRWRAGETQYF

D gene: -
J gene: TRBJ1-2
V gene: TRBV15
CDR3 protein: CATSRDRRQEAGYTF

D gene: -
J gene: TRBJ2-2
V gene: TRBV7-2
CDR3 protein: CASSLFYALGTGELFF

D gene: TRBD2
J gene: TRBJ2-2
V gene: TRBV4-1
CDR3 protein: CASSQEGASGRADTGELFF

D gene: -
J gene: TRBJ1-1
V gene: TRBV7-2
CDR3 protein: CASSKGVNTEAFF

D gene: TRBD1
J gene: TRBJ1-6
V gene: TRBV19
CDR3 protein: CAVRTGESPLHF

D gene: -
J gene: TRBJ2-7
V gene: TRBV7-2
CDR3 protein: CASSLGASYEQYF

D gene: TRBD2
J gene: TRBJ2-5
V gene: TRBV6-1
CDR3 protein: CASRYSGSVQETQYF

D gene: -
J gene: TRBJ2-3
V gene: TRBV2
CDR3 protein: CASTVIGADTQYF

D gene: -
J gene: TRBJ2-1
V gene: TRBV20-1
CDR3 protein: CSAREPGEQFF

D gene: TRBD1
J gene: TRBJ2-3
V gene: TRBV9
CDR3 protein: CASSAYPRGQRDTQYF

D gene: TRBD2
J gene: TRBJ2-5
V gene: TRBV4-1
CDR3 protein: CASSHLSGGQETQYF

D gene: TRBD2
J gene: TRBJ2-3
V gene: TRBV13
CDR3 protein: CASSSGLAGALYTQYF

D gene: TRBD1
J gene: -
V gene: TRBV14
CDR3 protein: CASSPGQGPYEQYF

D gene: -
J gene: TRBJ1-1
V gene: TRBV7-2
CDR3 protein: CASSLTGLLNTEAFF

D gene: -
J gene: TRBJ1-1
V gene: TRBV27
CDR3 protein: CASSWGGDTEAFF

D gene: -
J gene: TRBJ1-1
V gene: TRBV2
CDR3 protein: CASSGTLTEAFF

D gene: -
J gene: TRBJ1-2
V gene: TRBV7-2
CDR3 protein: CASSSGWTYGYTF

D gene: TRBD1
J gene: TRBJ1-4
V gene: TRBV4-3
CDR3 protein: CASSQEGTGANEKLFF

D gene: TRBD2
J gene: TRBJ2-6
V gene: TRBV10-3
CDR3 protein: CAISLLAGGLSGANGLTF